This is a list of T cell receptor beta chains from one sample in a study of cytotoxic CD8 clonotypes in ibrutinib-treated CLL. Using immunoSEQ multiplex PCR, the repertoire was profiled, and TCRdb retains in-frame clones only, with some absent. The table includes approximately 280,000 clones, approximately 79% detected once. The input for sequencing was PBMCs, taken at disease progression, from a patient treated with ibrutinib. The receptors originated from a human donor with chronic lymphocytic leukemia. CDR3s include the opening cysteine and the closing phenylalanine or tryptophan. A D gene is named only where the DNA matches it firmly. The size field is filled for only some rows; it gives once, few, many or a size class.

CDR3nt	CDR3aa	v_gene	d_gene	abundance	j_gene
TGCAGTGCCCAACGGGGCACTGAAGCTTTCTTT	CSAQRGTEAFF	TRBV20-1	.	.	TRBJ1-1
TGTGCCAGCAGTATCGACAGGGGGCCCTACGAGCAGTACTTC	CASSIDRGPYEQYF	TRBV7-3	TRBD1	few	TRBJ2-7
TGTGCCAGCAGCGTAGCTACTCGGGGGCGCACAGATACGCAGTATTTT	CASSVATRGRTDTQYF	TRBV9	.	.	TRBJ2-3
TGCGCCAGCAGCGCTCAGGGGGGATTCACCGGGGAGCTGTTTTTT	CASSAQGGFTGELFF	TRBV5-1	.	.	TRBJ2-2
TGTGCCAGCTCACGGGAGATGAACACTGAAGCTTTCTTT	CASSREMNTEAFF	TRBV18	.	few	TRBJ1-1
TGTGCCAGCAGCTTTACCGGTCCAGAGACCCAGTACTTC	CASSFTGPETQYF	TRBV7-8	.	.	TRBJ2-5
TGTGCCAGCAGCCCCGGGACGGCTAACTATGGCTACACCTTC	CASSPGTANYGYTF	TRBV7-3	.	few	TRBJ1-2
TGCAGCGTTGCCGGGACAGGGTTCCGGGGCCACACCTTC	CSVAGTGFRGHTF	TRBV29-1	TRBD1	.	TRBJ1-2
TGTGCCATCAGTTTATACGGGACAGGGTTAAACGAGCAGTACTTC	CAISLYGTGLNEQYF	TRBV10-3	TRBD1	.	TRBJ2-7
TGTGCCAGCAGGCCGTCGGGGGCGACTACTGGGGCCAACGTCCTGACTTTC	CASRPSGATTGANVLTF	TRBV5-4	.	.	TRBJ2-6
TGCGCCAGCAGCAAGGACGGGCAGCCCCAGCATTTT	CASSKDGQPQHF	TRBV5-1	.	.	TRBJ1-5
TGTGCCAGCAGCTTAGCTGGGAACACTGAAGCTTTCTTT	CASSLAGNTEAFF	TRBV7-6	.	.	TRBJ1-1
TGTGCCACCAGCAGAGAAGGAGCCGGGGAGCTGTTTTTT	CATSREGAGELFF	TRBV15	.	.	TRBJ2-2
TGCGCCAGCAGCCACCCGGGGGCCAACGTCCTGACTTTC	CASSHPGANVLTF	TRBV4-1	.	few	TRBJ2-6
TGTGCCAGCAGGCACAGGGGGCGCGCGTACGAGCAGTACTTC	CASRHRGRAYEQYF	TRBV6-5	TRBD1	few	TRBJ2-7
TGCAGCGCGGGACTAACAGAGACCCAGTACTTC	CSAGLTETQYF	TRBV29-1	TRBD2	.	TRBJ2-5
TGCAGCGGGTCGGGGACAGCCACGGACACTGAAGCTTTCTTT	CSGSGTATDTEAFF	TRBV29-1	TRBD1	.	TRBJ1-1
TGCGCCAGCAGCCATCTATACCGGGGACCCAGGTTACCAGAGTTC	CASSHLYRGPRLPEF	TRBV4-1	.	.	TRBJ2-7
TGTGCCGGACTTGGGGGAGGGCCGGACACCGGGGAGCTGTTTTTT	CAGLGGGPDTGELFF	TRBV10-3	TRBD2	.	TRBJ2-2
TGTGCCTCCCAAGGTCTCATCGATGGGAACACTGAAGCTTTCTTT	CASQGLIDGNTEAFF	TRBV30	.	.	TRBJ1-1
TGTGCCAGCAGTTATCAGCTCTTCAGCTACAATGAGCAGTTCTTC	CASSYQLFSYNEQFF	TRBV6-5	.	.	TRBJ2-1
TGCGCCAGCGCACTGACTAGTCTGAGCTCCTACGAGCAGTACTTC	CASALTSLSSYEQYF	TRBV4-3	.	.	TRBJ2-7
TGCGCCAGCAGCCCCACAGCGGGAGGCCTCTACGAGCAGTACTTC	CASSPTAGGLYEQYF	TRBV5-1	TRBD2	.	TRBJ2-7
TGTGCCAGCAGCTTATGGAGTTGGGGGAACACTGAAGCTTTCTTT	CASSLWSWGNTEAFF	TRBV11-2	.	once	TRBJ1-1
TGCGCCAGCAGAATAGGACTAGCGGGGGTGGGTGAGCAGTTCTTC	CASRIGLAGVGEQFF	TRBV5-1	TRBD2	.	TRBJ2-1
TGCAGCGTTGAAGATCTAATGAACACCATATATTTT	CSVEDLMNTIYF	TRBV29-1	.	.	TRBJ1-3
TGTGCCAGCAGCGTAGACCCAGGGAGGAGGGATGGCTACACCTTC	CASSVDPGRRDGYTF	TRBV9	.	.	TRBJ1-2
TGTGCCAGCAGTGAAGCGGTGTACGCGGCAGGGGTGGGAGAGACCCAGTACTTC	CASSEAVYAAGVGETQYF	TRBV6-1	.	.	TRBJ2-5
TGTGCCAGCAGTCTACAGGAGACTGAAGCTTTCTTT	CASSLQETEAFF	TRBV28	.	.	TRBJ1-1
TGTGCTAGTGGTTGGAACTTAAACACTGAAGCTTTCTTT	CASGWNLNTEAFF	TRBV12-5	.	.	TRBJ1-1
TGTGCCAGCTCACCAGGACGGGAGGTTGCCACCGGGGAGCTGTTTTTT	CASSPGREVATGELFF	TRBV18	TRBD2	.	TRBJ2-2
TGTGCCAGCAGTGAACGGACAGCTACCAAAAACATTCAGTACTTC	CASSERTATKNIQYF	TRBV2	.	.	TRBJ2-4
TGTGCCAGTAGCTGGGCTATTGACAGAACTAATGAAAAACTGTTTTTT	CASSWAIDRTNEKLFF	TRBV19	.	.	TRBJ1-4
TGCGCCAGCAGCTTGAGGCAGCGGAATGAGCAGTTCTTC	CASSLRQRNEQFF	TRBV5-1	.	few	TRBJ2-1
TGTGCCACCAGCGGCGCGTATGGCTACACCTTC	CATSGAYGYTF	TRBV15	.	.	TRBJ1-2
TGTGCCAGAAGCTTGGAGGGTCCGGGACTAGCGGGATATAGTTGCGATACGCAGTATTTT	CARSLEGPGLAGYSCDTQYF	TRBV5-3	TRBD2	.	TRBJ2-3
TGTGCCAGCAGCCTCTGGATCGGGGAGCTGTTTTTT	CASSLWIGELFF	TRBV2	.	.	TRBJ2-2
TGTGCCAGCAGCTTACAATCCAATGAGCAGTTCTTC	CASSLQSNEQFF	TRBV7-6	.	.	TRBJ2-1
TGTGCCACCAGCAGAGAACGGACAGGGCGCACAGATACGCAGTATTTT	CATSRERTGRTDTQYF	TRBV15	TRBD1	few	TRBJ2-3
TGTGCCAGCAGTTGGCCCCGGGGGGCAGTTTACGAGCAGTACTTC	CASSWPRGAVYEQYF	TRBV28	.	.	TRBJ2-7
TGTGCCAGCAGCTTAAACGGGGGGATGATCGCAGATACGCAGTATTTT	CASSLNGGMIADTQYF	TRBV7-3	TRBD2	.	TRBJ2-3
TGTGCCAGCAGTCAATTCTTAGCGGGAATCTCCTACAATGAGCAGTTCTTC	CASSQFLAGISYNEQFF	TRBV27	TRBD2	.	TRBJ2-1
TGTGCCAGCAGTTCACCTGACAGGGCCGCCTCGGGCTACACCTTC	CASSSPDRAASGYTF	TRBV6-6	TRBD1	.	TRBJ1-2
TGCGCCAGCAGCCCAACGGGACGACGCAACACAGATACGCAGTATTTT	CASSPTGRRNTDTQYF	TRBV5-1	.	.	TRBJ2-3
TGTGCCAGTAGTATTCGGAGAGGACTTAGCGGGGACACCATATATTTT	CASSIRRGLSGDTIYF	TRBV19	.	.	TRBJ1-3
TGTGCCAGCAGCCAACTGGGACAAGGCTATGGCTACACCTTC	CASSQLGQGYGYTF	TRBV7-2	.	.	TRBJ1-2
TGCGCCAGCAGCTTGGGGACAGGGGGCGTTATGGACACTGAAGCTTTCTTT	CASSLGTGGVMDTEAFF	TRBV5-1	TRBD1	few	TRBJ1-1
TGCGCCAGCAGCCAAGATCTTCTTAGCGGCCTTGACCTTGTCTACGAGCAGTACTTC	CASSQDLLSGLDLVYEQYF	TRBV4-3	.	.	TRBJ2-7
TGTGCCAGCAGCTTTCCAAGGCTAGCGGGGGTGAACGAGCAGTTCTTC	CASSFPRLAGVNEQFF	TRBV5-4	TRBD2	.	TRBJ2-1
TGCGCCAGCAGCCAAGACTTGGACGTGGTTAGAGATACGCAGTATTTT	CASSQDLDVVRDTQYF	TRBV4-3	.	.	TRBJ2-3
TGTGCCAGCAGCCAAGAGGGCGGAAGAAACTACAATGAGCAGTTCTTC	CASSQEGGRNYNEQFF	TRBV14	.	.	TRBJ2-1
TGTGCCAGCAGCTTAGGGACAGGGAGCACAGATACGCAGTATTTT	CASSLGTGSTDTQYF	TRBV13	TRBD1	.	TRBJ2-3
TGTGCCAGCAGTCTCTGGGGGGGAGTTAGCGGGAGTCCCCACGAGCAGTACTTC	CASSLWGGVSGSPHEQYF	TRBV27	TRBD2	.	TRBJ2-7
TGTGCCAGCAGCGCGACAGGGACAAACACCGGGGAGCTGTTTTTT	CASSATGTNTGELFF	TRBV7-3	TRBD1	.	TRBJ2-2
TGTGCCAGCATCCCGACAGGGACACACTATGGCTACACCTTC	CASIPTGTHYGYTF	TRBV6-1	TRBD1	.	TRBJ1-2
TGTGCCAGCAGAGGACTAGCGGGGGCCAGGGAGACCCAGTACTTC	CASRGLAGARETQYF	TRBV6-5	TRBD2	.	TRBJ2-5
TGTGCCAGCAGCTCGTCCTGGGATACGCAGTATTTT	CASSSSWDTQYF	TRBV7-9	.	.	TRBJ2-3
TGTGCCAGTAGTATGTCCTACAATGAGCAGTTCTTC	CASSMSYNEQFF	TRBV19	.	.	TRBJ2-1
TGCAGCGCCAGTGGGAACTATGGCTACACCTTC	CSASGNYGYTF	TRBV29-1	.	.	TRBJ1-2